One and the same sample provided the 24 T cell receptor beta chains below, sequenced in a study of cytomegalovirus exposure and HLA in healthy donors. In the PCR, 60 Vbeta and 13 Jbeta primers were used. TCRdb's table, derived via immunoSEQ multiplex PCR, lists solely in-frame clones and lacks some. The sample has about 72,000 clones, 70% to 90% seen once. Specimen: PBMCs. All receptors derive from a human donor in good health.

V and J are TRBV5-6 and TRBJ2-2, with 7 bases identical to TRBD1. Per the germline V gene, CDR1 is SGHDT and CDR2 is YYEEEE. The V and J ends lost 0 bases and 5 bases, in that order; junction bases with no gene match: 4. The CDR3 runs 15 residues. For the CDR3, the DNA is TGTGCCAGCAGCTTGGGACAGGGTGGAACCGGGGAGCTGTTTTTT. Translated: CASSLGQGGTGELFF.

The chain is built from TRBV19 and TRBJ1-6; 8 nucleotides match TRBD1. Germline assignment: CDR1 LNHDA and CDR2 SQIVND (reference sequence). The CDR3 has 19 residues. V gave up 3 bases and J gave up 4 bases; unmatched junction bases: 14. DNA for the CDR3: TGTGCCAGTAGTATCCGGGACAGGCTTCCTCCGAGGTATAATTCACCCCTCCACTTT. It yields the protein CASSIRDRLPPRYNSPLHF. The full variable domain, completed using reference TRBV19 and TRBJ1-6, is DGGITQSPKYLFRKEGQNVTLSCEQNLNHDAMYWYRQDPGQGLRLIYYSQIVNDFQKGDIAEGYSVSREKKESFPLTVTSAQKNPTAFYLCASSIRDRLPPRYNSPLHFGNGTRLTVT.

The V gene is TRBV18, the J gene TRBJ1-5, with TRBD1 identical over 8 bases. Germline CDR1 KGHSH, CDR2 LQKENI. The CDR3 is made up of 14 amino acids. After removal of 5 bases from V and 4 bases from J, the junction contained 4 bases not matched to a gene. In nucleotides, the CDR3 is TGTGCCAGCTCAAGTCGACAGGGGAATCAGCCCCAGCATTTT. It yields the protein CASSSRQGNQPQHF.

This clone appeared once. Written as DNA, the CDR3 is TGTGCCAGTAGCGCATATCTCCCACAGGGCAACTACGAGCAGTACTTC. It yields the protein CASSAYLPQGNYEQYF. This chain links TRBV19 with TRBJ2-7; possible D gene TRBD1, 6 bases. The CDR3 consists of 16 residues. The V and J ends lost 6 bases and 3 bases respectively, with 21 bases between them. The germline V gene encodes CDR1 LNHDA and CDR2 SQIVND (reference sequence).

This clone was detected only a few times. The chain has TRBV19 and TRBJ2-5, with 11 bases aligning to TRBD1. This CDR3 comprises 15 residues. Germline trimming cut 5 bases from V and 4 bases from J; bases unmatched to any gene: 6. Germline CDR1 reads LNHDA; CDR2 reads SQIVND (reference sequence). Here the CDR3 reads CASSFGQGAGETQYF. CDR3 nucleotides: TGTGCCAGTAGTTTCGGACAGGGGGCAGGAGAGACCCAGTACTTC.

The chain joins TRBV7-2 to TRBJ1-3; no clear D gene. The CDR3 extends over 12 amino acids. Germline values: CDR1 SGHTA, CDR2 FQGNSA. V dropped 4 bases and J dropped 4 bases, with 5 bases sitting between them. The CDR3 protein is CASSSTGNTIYF. CDR3 in DNA: TGTGCCAGCAGCTCGACAGGAAACACCATATATTTT.

This sequence joins TRBV7-9 and TRBJ2-1; TRBD1 aligns across 8 bases. J lost 3 bases, V lost 2 bases, and 6 bases had no gene match. Per the germline V gene, CDR1 is SEHNR and CDR2 is FQNEAQ (reference sequence). The CDR3 extends over 16 amino acids. The CDR3 sequence: CASSLTGGGDYNEQFF. CDR3 in DNA: TGTGCCAGCAGCTTAACAGGGGGTGGGGACTACAATGAGCAGTTCTTC.

The V and J genes are TRBV6-5 and TRBJ1-2; TRBD1 aligns across 7 bases. The germline CDR1 and CDR2 sequences are MNHEY and SVGAGI. With 2 bases clipped from V and 4 bases from J, the junction kept 4 bases outside the gene matches. The CDR3 is made up of 14 amino acids. The CDR3 loop is CASSYKGGFYGYTF. In DNA form, the CDR3 reads TGTGCCAGCAGTTACAAAGGGGGCTTCTATGGCTACACCTTC.

J is TRBJ2-3 and V is TRBV5-1, with a possible D match to TRBD1 (5 bases). In germline, CDR1 is SGHRS, CDR2 YFSETQ. The CDR3 sequence is 14 residues long. V lost 0 bases and J lost 3, with 8 bases in between. CDR3 nucleotides: TGCGCCAGCAGCTTGGCTGGGGCAACAGATACGCAGTATTTT. Translated, it gives CASSLAGATDTQYF.

This clone was detected only once. CDR3 in amino acids: CASRGSGTGDSPLHF. DNA of the CDR3: TGTGCCAGCAGGGGGTCCGGAACCGGGGATTCACCCCTCCACTTT. V and J are TRBV6-5 and TRBJ1-6, with no clear D. CDR1 is MNHEY and CDR2 is SVGAGI in the germline V gene. CDR3 size: 15 residues. The V gene lost 6 bases and the J gene lost 8 bases, with 17 bases spanning the gap.

V is TRBV6-6 and J is TRBJ2-5, with 7 bases lining up with TRBD2. CDR3 size: 16 residues. Losses at the gene ends were 3 bases for V and 5 bases for J; bases not matched to a gene: 12. Germline assignment: CDR1 MNHNY and CDR2 SVGAGI (reference sequence). CDR3 loop: CASSYQRGREGETQYF. In nucleotides, the CDR3 is TGTGCCAGCAGTTATCAGCGGGGTAGGGAGGGGGAGACCCAGTACTTC.

This clone is a singleton in its sample. The chain uses TRBV19 and TRBJ1-4; a weak D match, TRBD1 (6 bases). V was cut by 5 bases and J by 5 bases, with 12 bases left in between. The germline V gene has CDR1 LNHDA and CDR2 SQIVND (reference sequence). There are 14 residues in the CDR3. The CDR3: CASSYREGNEKLFF. The DNA of the CDR3 is TGTGCCAGTAGTTACAGGGAGGGAAATGAAAAACTGTTTTTT.

Worth noting for this clone: Compared with germline, one end of the junction differs, possibly owing to a read error. The rearrangement links TRBV13 to TRBJ1-2, with D perhaps matching TRBD1 (5 bases). The germline gives CDR1 PRHDT, CDR2 FYEKMQ (reference sequence). The CDR3 is made up of 15 amino acids. The CDR3: CASSAGGGTNYGYIF. The CDR3 bases are TGTGCCAGCAGCGCCGGGGGAGGGACTAACTATGGCTACATCTTC.

The V and J genes are TRBV6-1 and TRBJ2-5; 12 positions match TRBD1. This CDR3 has 16 residues. With V trimmed by 4 bases and J by 5 bases, 8 bases remained unmatched. Per germline, CDR1 MNHNS and CDR2 SASEGT. CDR3 nucleotides: TGTGCCAGCAGTGCGTCAGGGACAGGGGGCTCTGAGACCCAGTACTTC. It is translated as CASSASGTGGSETQYF.

The chain links TRBV2 to TRBJ1-1; 8 bases are a match to TRBD1. Germline V gives CDR1 SNHLY, CDR2 FYNNEI. CDR3 length: 13 amino acids. Trimming at V came to 6 bases and at J to 1 base, leaving 1 base not matched to a gene. The CDR3 DNA reads as TGTGCCAGCAGGGGGACAGGGAACACTGAAGCTTTCTTT. Residues: CASRGTGNTEAFF.

The chain is built from TRBV9 and TRBJ2-3; 8 nucleotides line up with TRBD2. The CDR3 loop spans 15 amino acids. Per the germline V gene, CDR1 is SGDLS and CDR2 is YYNGEE. J was trimmed by 5 bases and V by 0 bases; bases with no gene match: 5. CDR3 sequence: CASSVAGGAVDTQYF. CDR3 sequence (DNA): TGTGCCAGCAGCGTAGCCGGGGGGGCCGTAGATACGCAGTATTTT.

CDR3 sequence reads: CSVRQGTSGGNEQFF. CDR3 nucleotides: TGCAGCGTTAGACAGGGGACTAGCGGGGGAAATGAGCAGTTCTTC. The chain links TRBV29-1 to TRBJ2-1; TRBD2 agrees at 14 bases. Germline CDR1 reads SQVTM; CDR2 reads ANQGSEA. This CDR3 spans 15 amino acids. With 5 bases clipped from V and 7 bases from J, the junction kept 7 bases outside the gene matches.

The genes are TRBV29-1 and TRBJ1-4; TRBD1 matches 7 bases. The germline CDR1 and CDR2 sequences are SQVTM and ANQGSEA. The V segment lost 1 base and the J segment 3 bases; nucleotides outside the gene matches: 8. This CDR3 is built from 16 residues. The CDR3 DNA reads TGCAGCGTTGAAGGGGGGTGGGGACAGTCTAATGAAAAACTGTTTTTT. Encoded protein: CSVEGGWGQSNEKLFF.

This clone was seen only a few times. Other DNA sequences in this specimen translate into the identical CDR3. This CDR3 reads CASSSPGQGAGANVLTF. In DNA, the CDR3 is TGTGCCAGCAGCTCGCCGGGACAGGGAGCTGGGGCCAACGTCCTGACTTTC. The chain joins TRBV5-4 to TRBJ2-6; 9 bases are a match to TRBD1. The CDR3 spans 17 residues. The trim removed 3 bases at V and 2 bases at J, leaving 6 bases unmatched. Germline loops: CDR1 SGHNT, CDR2 YYREEE (reference sequence).

For this clone: The germline gene is not matched at one end of the junction; a read error may be the cause. The rearrangement links TRBV30 to TRBJ1-2; D is possibly TRBD1 (6 bases). CDR1 is GTSNPN and CDR2 is SVGIG in the germline V gene (reference sequence). The CDR3 extends over 12 amino acids. This CDR3 is CAWSTGIYGYPF. CDR3 nucleotide sequence: TGTGCCTGGAGTACAGGGATCTATGGCTACCCCTTC.

Notes on this clone: The junction departs from the called germline gene at one end, perhaps through a read error. The chain employs TRBV5-1 and TRBJ1-2; 9 bases are shared with TRBD1. The CDR3 is 14 residues long. CDR1 and CDR2 from the germline V gene are SGHRS and YFSETQ. CDR3 sequence: CASSSRDREGGYPF. The CDR3 region has the DNA TGCGCCAGCAGCAGCCGGGACAGGGAGGGTGGCTACCCCTTC.

This chain links TRBV7-9 with TRBJ1-1, with TRBD1 matching 7 bases. The CDR3 runs 12 residues. V dropped 4 bases and J dropped 9; count of bases not matched to a gene: 5. CDR1 and CDR2 (germline): SEHNR, FQNEAQ (reference sequence). The CDR3 nucleotides are TGTGCCAGCAGCTCAGGGGGGCCTCAAGCTTTCTTT. Its protein is CASSSGGPQAFF.

With respect to this clone: A junction end diverges from the germline sequence, so it may reflect a read error. The rearrangement links TRBV7-2 to TRBJ1-2; D might be TRBD1 (5 bases). There are 13 residues in the CDR3. From germline, CDR1 is SGHTA and CDR2 FQGNSA. The CDR3 here is CASSPAGVRPGPF. The CDR3 DNA is TGTGCCAGCAGCCCGGCGGGGGTGAGGCCTGGCCCCTTC.

The rearrangement uses TRBV5-4 and TRBJ2-5; perhaps TRBD2 as D (6 bases). Trimming pared 0 bases from V and 1 base from J, leaving 10 bases between. The CDR3 covers 15 residues. Germline values: CDR1 SGHNT, CDR2 YYREEE (reference sequence). The CDR3 nucleotides read TGTGCCAGCAGCTTGGGGCGGGGAACCCAAGAGACCCAGTACTTC. The encoded protein is CASSLGRGTQETQYF.